The entry below gives a single TCR beta chain sequence along with its context. The data were taken from a study of blood T cell repertoires in COVID-19. Study context: COVID-19 samples collected from the United States, Italy and Spain covered acute and convalescent phases. Nucleic acid was either cDNA or gDNA, and it came from T cells, B-cell-depleted T cells, or PBMCs.

Germline V gene data show CDR1 as SGHVS and CDR2 as FNYEAQ. V trimming: 5 bases; J trimming: 8 bases; junction bases outside the gene matches: 17. The CDR3 has 16 residues. Original handling: It was from reference gene primer amplification that nucleated cell counts were estimated. Libraries were prepared by immunoSEQ multiplex PCR; TCRdb keeps only in-frame clonotypes and omits some of them. Clone size and the V and J calls come from that table; the DNA yielded D and trimming. The profile shows 86,000 or so clones, around nine tenths of them singletons. V is TRBV7-6 and J is TRBJ1-2; 7 bases map to TRBD1. This receptor was taken from a man aged 45-65 years with active or convalescent COVID-19. Sequencing was done on a sample of peripheral blood. The CDR3 coding sequence is TGTGCCAGCAGCCGCACGTCCAGGGGGAATTTTTACGGCTACACCTTC. Its protein is CASSRTSRGNFYGYTF.